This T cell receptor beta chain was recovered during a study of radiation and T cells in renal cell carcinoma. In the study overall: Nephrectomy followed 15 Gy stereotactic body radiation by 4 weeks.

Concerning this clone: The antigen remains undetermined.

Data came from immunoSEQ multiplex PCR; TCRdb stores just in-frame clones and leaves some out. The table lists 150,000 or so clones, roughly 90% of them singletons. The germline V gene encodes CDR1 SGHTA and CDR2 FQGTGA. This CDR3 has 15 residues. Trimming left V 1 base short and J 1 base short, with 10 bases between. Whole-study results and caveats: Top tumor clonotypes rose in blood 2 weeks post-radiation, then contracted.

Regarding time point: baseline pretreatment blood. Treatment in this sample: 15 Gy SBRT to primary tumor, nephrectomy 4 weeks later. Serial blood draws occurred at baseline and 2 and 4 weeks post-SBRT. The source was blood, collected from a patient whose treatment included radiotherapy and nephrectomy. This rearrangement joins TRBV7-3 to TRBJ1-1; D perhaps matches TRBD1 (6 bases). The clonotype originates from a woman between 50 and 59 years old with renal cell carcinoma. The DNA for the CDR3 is TGTGCCAGCAGCTTAATGGGGGCGGAGAACACTGAAGCTTTCTTT. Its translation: CASSLMGAENTEAFF.